The next 4 T cell receptor beta chains were all read from a single sample in a study of blood T cell repertoires in COVID-19. Here immunoSEQ multiplex PCR was the method, and the copy in TCRdb shows in-frame clones only, minus some. Of more than 95,000 clones detected, roughly 91% appear once; the ten largest clones hold approximately 5.6%. Sequenced input: peripheral blood. These receptor sequences come from a human donor in a cohort sampled during active COVID-19.

The CDR3 loop reads CASSGLAGGNYNEQFF. The CDR3 bases are TGCGCCAGCAGCGGACTAGCGGGAGGTAATTACAATGAGCAGTTCTTC. The J gene is TRBJ2-1, the V gene TRBV5-1, with 14 bases lining up with TRBD2. The V gene's germline CDR1 is SGHRS and CDR2 YFSETQ. This CDR3 is built from 16 residues. Unmatched junction bases numbered 4, after V lost 4 bases and J lost 4 bases. Filled out from reference TRBV5-1 and TRBJ2-1, the complete variable domain reads KAGVTQTPRYLIKTRGQQVTLSCSPISGHRSVSWYQQTPGQGLQFLFEYFSETQRNKGNFPGRFSGRQFSNSRSEMNVSTLELGDSALYLCASSGLAGGNYNEQFFGPGTRLTVL.

Concerning this clone: Other DNA sequences of this sample code for an identical CDR3. The rearrangement links TRBV7-9 to TRBJ1-2, with D perhaps TRBD1 (6 bases). Germline V gene lookup returns CDR1 SEHNR and CDR2 FQNEAQ (reference sequence). V dropped 3 bases and J dropped 2 bases, with 7 bases sitting between them. The CDR3 has 13 amino acids. As DNA, the CDR3 is TGTGCCAGCAGCTTGGGACAAAACTATGGCTACACCTTC. It is translated as CASSLGQNYGYTF. The whole variable domain, remainder taken from reference TRBV7-9 and TRBJ1-2, is DTGVSQNPRHKITKRGQNVTFRCDPISEHNRLYWYRQTLGQGPEFLTYFQNEAQLEKSRLLSDRFSAERPKGSFSTLEIQRTEQGDSAMYLCASSLGQNYGYTFGSGTRLTVV.

The chain couples TRBV10-1 to TRBJ2-1; TRBD2 might be the D (6 bases). V lost 2 bases to trimming and J lost 4 bases, with 6 bases between them. This CDR3 has 13 amino acids. Per germline, CDR1 WNHNN and CDR2 SYGVQD (reference sequence). The CDR3 bases are TGCGCCAGCAGTGAGCGGGAGTACAATGAGCAGTTCTTC. Translation gives CASSEREYNEQFF.

The chain is built from TRBV30 and TRBJ2-7; D might be TRBD1 (6 bases). With 0 bases removed from V and 6 bases from J, the gap between germline ends came to 12 bases. The CDR3 totals 13 residues. CDR1 is GTSNPN, CDR2 SVGIG, per germline (reference sequence). The CDR3 loop reads CAWSVQGLGEQYF. The DNA for the CDR3 is TGTGCCTGGAGTGTACAGGGATTGGGCGAGCAGTACTTC.